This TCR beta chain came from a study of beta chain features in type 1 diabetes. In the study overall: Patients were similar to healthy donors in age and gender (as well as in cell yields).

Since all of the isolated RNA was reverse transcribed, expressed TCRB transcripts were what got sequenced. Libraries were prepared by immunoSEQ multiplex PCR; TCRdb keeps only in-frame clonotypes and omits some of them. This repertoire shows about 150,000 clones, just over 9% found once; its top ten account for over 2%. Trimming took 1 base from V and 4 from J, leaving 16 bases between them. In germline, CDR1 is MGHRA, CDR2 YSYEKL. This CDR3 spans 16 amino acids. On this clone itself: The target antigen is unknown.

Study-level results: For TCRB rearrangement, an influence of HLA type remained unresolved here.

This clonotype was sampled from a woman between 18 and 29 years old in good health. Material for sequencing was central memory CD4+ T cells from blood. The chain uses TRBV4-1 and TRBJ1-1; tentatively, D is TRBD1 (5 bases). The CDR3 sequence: CASSQGGDRRGTEAFF. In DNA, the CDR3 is TGCGCCAGCAGCCAAGGCGGGGACCGGCGGGGCACTGAAGCTTTCTTT.